Listed below are T cell receptor beta chains from one sample, sequenced in a study of radiotherapy plus CTLA-4 blockade in lung cancer. Method: immunoSEQ multiplex PCR; TCRdb's copy keeps in-frame clones and lacks some. The repertoire has roughly 50,000 clones, more than 70% of them found once; the top ten carry roughly 10%. Sample: peripheral blood, taken from a patient treated with radiotherapy plus ipilimumab. The receptor source for this set is a human donor with non-small cell lung cancer who had stable disease on radiotherapy plus ipilimumab. Both conserved end residues are part of each CDR3. The order of the fields is V gene, J gene, D gene, CDR3 protein, CDR3 DNA. A D gene is named only where the DNA matches it firmly.

v_call: TRBV5-1
j_call: TRBJ1-1
d_call: TRBD1
cdr3_aa: CASSQVGGNLNTEAFF
cdr3_nt: TGCGCCAGCTCCCAGGTAGGGGGCAATTTGAACACTGAAGCTTTCTTT

v_call: TRBV13
j_call: TRBJ1-5
d_call: NA
cdr3_aa: CASSLGRGDQPQHF
cdr3_nt: TGTGCCAGCAGCTTAGGCCGAGGCGATCAGCCCCAGCATTTT

v_call: TRBV6-5
j_call: TRBJ2-7
d_call: TRBD2
cdr3_aa: CASSYYGGDPNEQYF
cdr3_nt: TGTGCCAGCAGTTACTACGGGGGGGATCCCAACGAGCAGTACTTC

v_call: TRBV27
j_call: TRBJ1-2
d_call: TRBD1
cdr3_aa: CASSPGTGHGYTF
cdr3_nt: TGTGCCAGCAGTCCCGGGACAGGGCATGGCTACACCTTC

v_call: TRBV11-2
j_call: TRBJ2-5
d_call: NA
cdr3_aa: CASTQSETQYF
cdr3_nt: TGTGCCAGCACCCAATCAGAGACCCAGTACTTC

v_call: TRBV19
j_call: TRBJ1-2
d_call: NA
cdr3_aa: CASSMVVGSYGYTF
cdr3_nt: TGTGCCAGTAGTATGGTGGTGGGGAGCTATGGCTACACCTTC

v_call: TRBV12-5
j_call: TRBJ2-1
d_call: NA
cdr3_aa: CASGLEENEQFF
cdr3_nt: TGTGCTAGTGGTTTGGAGGAGAATGAGCAGTTCTTC

v_call: TRBV6-1
j_call: TRBJ1-1
d_call: TRBD1
cdr3_aa: CASSRGQDTEAFF
cdr3_nt: TGTGCCAGCTCTAGGGGGCAGGATACTGAAGCTTTCTTT

v_call: TRBV5-5
j_call: TRBJ1-2
d_call: NA
cdr3_aa: CASSRSTDPSYGYTF
cdr3_nt: TGTGCCAGCAGCCGGTCGACAGACCCCTCCTATGGCTACACCTTC

v_call: TRBV7-3
j_call: TRBJ1-2
d_call: NA
cdr3_aa: CASSLTGGADYGYTF
cdr3_nt: TGTGCCAGCAGCTTAACGGGGGGCGCGGACTATGGCTACACCTTC

v_call: TRBV5-1
j_call: TRBJ1-6
d_call: TRBD1
cdr3_aa: CASSWDRTNSPLHF
cdr3_nt: TGCGCCAGCAGTTGGGACAGGACTAATTCACCCCTCCACTTT